A single sample gave rise to the 10 T cell receptor beta chains below, sequenced in a study of regulatory T cells in long-lasting Graves disease. Stated time point: persistent/refractory GD, antithyroid drugs over 5 years with positive TRAb. PBMC RNA was the source of the TCR library. In building TCR beta libraries, iRepertoire HTBI primers were used together with Arm-PCR of CDR3 regions. Via MiXCR, TCRdb re-called the multiplex PCR reads, giving one row per CDR3 protein. The profile shows 420,000 or so distinct CDR3 sequences, 23% of them singletons. The starting material was peripheral blood mononuclear cells (PBMCs), obtained when the disease was refractory, from a patient treated with antithyroid drugs. The receptors originated from a female donor with Graves disease.

This sequence joins TRBV28 and TRBJ2-1, with 13 positions matching TRBD2. Germline assignment: CDR1 MDHEN and CDR2 SYDVKM. This CDR3 is built from 17 residues. V trimming: 5 bases; J trimming: 7 bases; junction bases outside the gene matches: 11. The CDR3 DNA follows: TGTGCCAGCAGTCCACTAAGGACTAGCGGGAGTTGGAATGAGCAGTTCTTC. Residues: CASSPLRTSGSWNEQFF.

This clonotype was counted between two and nine times. V and J are TRBV7-2 and TRBJ2-7, with D possibly being TRBD1 or TRBD2 (5 bases each). Germline lookup yields CDR1 SGHTA and CDR2 FQGNSA. V lost 1 base and J lost 0, with 13 bases in between. The CDR3 covers 16 residues. CDR3 in DNA: TGTGCCAGCAGCTTAGACGGGACGGTAAGCTCCTACGAGCAGTACTTC. The encoded protein is CASSLDGTVSSYEQYF. The whole variable domain, remainder taken from reference TRBV7-2 and TRBJ2-7, is GAGVSQSPSNKVTEKGKDVELRCDPISGHTALYWYRQSLGQGLEFLIYFQGNSAPDKSGLPSDRFSAERTGGSVSTLTIQRTQQEDSAVYLCASSLDGTVSSYEQYFGPGTRLTVT.

This clonotype was counted many times. The chain couples TRBV6-2 or TRBV6-3 to TRBJ1-2, with D perhaps matching TRBD1 (6 bases). The ends were cut back, 2 bases at V and 6 bases at J, with 10 bases in the middle. Germline values: CDR1 MNHEY, CDR2 SVGEGT. The CDR3 spans 13 residues. The CDR3 sequence is CASSYTGGDGYTF. The CDR3 nucleotides are TGTGCCAGCAGTTACACGGGGGGCGATGGCTACACCTTC.

In its sample, this clonotype was seen many times. The chain joins TRBV12-3 or TRBV12-4 to TRBJ2-7; unclear D gene. CDR3 length: 12 residues. Trimming took 3 bases from V and 5 from J, leaving 8 bases between them. The CDR3 bases are TGTGCCAGCAGTTTGAACCCAAACGAGCAGTACTTC. As protein: CASSLNPNEQYF.

J is TRBJ1-2 and V is TRBV15; D is ambiguous. Germline CDR1 and CDR2: LNHNV and YYDKDF (reference sequence). The CDR3 is made up of 13 amino acids. Trimming shortened V by 4 bases and J by 4 bases, and 10 bases separated the two germline ends. CDR3 residues: CATSKPEGYGYTF. In nucleotides, the CDR3 is TGTGCCACCAGCAAACCAGAGGGCTATGGCTACACCTTC.

This chain links TRBV28 with TRBJ2-6, with 10 bases matching TRBD1. Germline lookup yields CDR1 MDHEN and CDR2 SYDVKM. With 3 bases clipped from V and 2 bases from J, the junction kept 1 base outside the gene matches. CDR3 size: 16 residues. Written as DNA, the CDR3 is TGTGCCAGCAGTTTGGGGACAGGGGCTGGGGCCAACGTCCTGACTTTC. Translated: CASSLGTGAGANVLTF.

This sequence joins TRBV20-1 and TRBJ2-1; TRBD2 matches 9 bases. Germline loops: CDR1 DFQATT, CDR2 SNEGSKA (reference sequence). This CDR3 comprises 15 residues. Unmatched junction bases numbered 4, after V lost 0 bases and J lost 4 bases. This chain's CDR3 is CSARERGRVYNEQFF. The CDR3 DNA is TGCAGTGCTAGAGAACGCGGGAGGGTATACAATGAGCAGTTCTTC.

This clonotype was detected many times. This chain connects TRBV28 to TRBJ2-7; D perhaps matches TRBD1 (6 bases). This CDR3 comprises 13 residues. Trimming pared 8 bases from V and 3 bases from J, leaving 14 bases between. CDR1 is MDHEN and CDR2 is SYDVKM in the germline V gene. CDR3 loop: CASGQDRDYEQYF. The CDR3 region has the DNA TGTGCCAGCGGTCAGGACAGAGACTACGAGCAGTACTTC.

This clonotype has at least ten counts. The chain uses TRBV11-2 and TRBJ2-4, with 10 bases fitting TRBD2. The CDR3 spans 19 residues. Trimming at V came to 5 bases and at J to 3 bases, leaving 16 bases not matched to a gene. Germline V gene lookup returns CDR1 SGHAT and CDR2 FQNNGV. The CDR3 nucleotides read TGTGCCAGCAGCGGACGGCGTTCTAGCGGGAGTGAGTTCAAAAACATTCAGTACTTC. As protein: CASSGRRSSGSEFKNIQYF.

This sequence joins TRBV20-1 and TRBJ1-2; TRBD1 matches at 7 bases. CDR1 and CDR2 from the germline V gene are DFQATT and SNEGSKA (reference sequence). The CDR3 runs to 16 residues. The J segment lost 0 bases and the V segment lost 1 base, leaving 8 bases of the junction unmatched. The CDR3 DNA sequence: TGCAGTGCTAGAGGTATCGCAGGGGGATCTAACTATGGCTACACCTTC. Translating gives CSARGIAGGSNYGYTF.